Each of the 26 T cell receptor beta chains below was sequenced from the same sample in a study of blood T cell repertoires in COVID-19. This table comes from immunoSEQ multiplex PCR, and its TCRdb copy is limited to in-frame clones, with some not included. The data hold just over 250,000 clones, with about nine tenths observed a single time. Specimen: peripheral blood. The receptors were sampled from a person aged 18 to 35 with COVID-19, enrolled during active disease.

A word on this clone: This sample also contains other DNA sequences that code for the same CDR3. The V gene is TRBV5-1, the J gene TRBJ1-1; 8 nucleotides match TRBD1. Trimming took 4 bases from V and 4 from J; bases not matched to a gene: 3. The CDR3 extends over 13 amino acids. Germline V gene lookup returns CDR1 SGHRS and CDR2 YFSETQ. Here the CDR3 DNA reads TGCGCCAGCAGCCTCGACAGGGGCACTGAAGCTTTCTTT. Amino acid sequence: CASSLDRGTEAFF.

The chain couples TRBV5-4 to TRBJ1-6; 8 bases agree with TRBD1. Germline V CDR1 and CDR2: SGHNT, YYREEE (reference sequence). The CDR3 is made up of 14 amino acids. The trim removed 0 bases at V and 9 bases at J, leaving 2 bases unmatched. CDR3 loop: CASSLEQGGSPLHF. The CDR3 DNA is TGTGCCAGCAGCTTGGAACAGGGGGGTTCACCCCTCCACTTT.

The rearrangement joins TRBV15 to TRBJ2-1; TRBD2 matches at 7 bases. This CDR3 has 16 residues. The J segment lost 7 bases and the V segment lost 0 bases, leaving 9 bases of the junction unmatched. Germline V lookup: CDR1 LNHNV, CDR2 YYDKDF (reference sequence). The CDR3 is CATSRDLAGVSNEQFF. The CDR3 bases are TGTGCCACCAGCAGAGATCTTGCGGGAGTTTCAAATGAGCAGTTCTTC.

This chain links TRBV28 with TRBJ2-7; 9 nucleotides match TRBD2. This CDR3 contains 14 residues. V gave up 4 bases and J gave up 4 bases; unmatched junction bases: 5. Germline V gene sequence: CDR1 MDHEN, CDR2 SYDVKM. CDR3 in amino acids: CASSWTAGGYEQYF. In nucleotides, the CDR3 is TGTGCCAGCAGTTGGACAGCGGGAGGTTACGAGCAGTACTTC. Supplemented by reference TRBV28 and TRBJ2-7, the full variable domain reads DVKVTQSSRYLVKRTGEKVFLECVQDMDHENMFWYRQDPGLGLRLIYFSYDVKMKEKGDIPEGYSVSREKKERFSLILESASTNQTSMYLCASSWTAGGYEQYFGPGTRLTVT.

This chain links TRBV11-2 with TRBJ2-7; unclear D gene. The germline V gene has CDR1 SGHAT and CDR2 FQNNGV. V was shortened by 4 bases and J by 3 bases, with 13 bases between the two germline ends. The CDR3 sequence is 14 residues long. CDR3 DNA sequence: TGTGCCAGCAGCTCTTTGACGGGTGTCTACGAGCAGTACTTC. Translating it yields CASSSLTGVYEQYF. The full variable domain, rest sourced from reference TRBV11-2 and TRBJ2-7, is EAGVAQSPRYKIIEKRQSVAFWCNPISGHATLYWYQQILGQGPKLLIQFQNNGVVDDSQLPKDRFSAERLKGVDSTLKIQPAKLEDSAVYLCASSSLTGVYEQYFGPGTRLTVT.

The chain has TRBV28 and TRBJ2-7, with TRBD1 identical over 8 bases. The V and J ends lost 6 bases and 5 bases, in that order; junction bases with no gene match: 12. The CDR3 sequence is 15 residues long. Germline CDR1 reads MDHEN; CDR2 reads SYDVKM. The CDR3 coding sequence is TGTGCCAGCAGCCCCCGCGCAGGGGGCGCGAACGAGCAGTACTTC. This sequence encodes CASSPRAGGANEQYF.

The chain combines TRBV29-1 with TRBJ2-3, with 12 bases identical to TRBD2. The CDR3 totals 15 residues. Germline CDR1 is SQVTM and CDR2 is ANQGSEA. Losses at the gene ends were 6 bases for V and 4 bases for J; bases not matched to a gene: 8. CDR3 loop: CSVVGTSGRPDTQYF. The CDR3, as DNA: TGCAGCGTCGTTGGGACTAGCGGGCGTCCAGATACGCAGTATTTT.

The chain has TRBV18 and TRBJ1-3; D uncertain. CDR3 length equals 15 residues. Germline-derived CDR1 and CDR2 are KGHSH and LQKENI. Trimming left V 6 bases short and J 0 bases short, with 12 bases between. The chain's CDR3 is CASSPEGRSGNTIYF. CDR3 sequence (DNA): TGTGCCAGCTCCCCTGAGGGTCGCTCTGGAAACACCATATATTTT. The variable domain in full, completed from reference TRBV18 and TRBJ1-3, reads NAGVMQNPRHLVRRRGQEARLRCSPMKGHSHVYWYRQLPEEGLKFMVYLQKENIIDESGMPKERFSAEFPKEGPSILRIQQVVRGDSAAYFCASSPEGRSGNTIYFGEGSWLTVV.

To note about this clone: Within the sample, other DNA sequences also encode this same CDR3. The chain is built from TRBV24-1 and TRBJ1-3; D gene uncertain. V shed 3 bases and J shed 1 base, with 9 bases lying between them. This CDR3 is built from 15 residues. Germline lookup yields CDR1 KGHDR and CDR2 SFDVKD. CDR3 region: CATSDPGGSGNTIYF. The CDR3 nucleotides are TGTGCCACCAGTGATCCAGGAGGGTCTGGAAACACCATATATTTT.

This clone was counted only a few times. The chain joins TRBV19 to TRBJ1-4; perhaps TRBD1 as D (5 bases). Trimming stripped 1 base from V and 8 bases from J, with 14 bases between. Germline lookup yields CDR1 LNHDA and CDR2 SQIVND (reference sequence). The CDR3 is 15 amino acids. The CDR3 sequence is CASSIGFTGSEKLFF. For the CDR3, the DNA is TGTGCCAGTAGTATAGGATTCACAGGCTCCGAAAAACTGTTTTTT. The full variable domain, with the rest looked up from reference TRBV19 and TRBJ1-4, is DGGITQSPKYLFRKEGQNVTLSCEQNLNHDAMYWYRQDPGQGLRLIYYSQIVNDFQKGDIAEGYSVSREKKESFPLTVTSAQKNPTAFYLCASSIGFTGSEKLFFGSGTQLSVL.

Only one count was recorded for this clone. The chain combines TRBV29-1 with TRBJ1-1, with TRBD1 as a possible D gene (5 bases). Germline lookup yields CDR1 SQVTM and CDR2 ANQGSEA. Deletions cut 1 base from V and 3 bases from J, with 6 bases between. This CDR3 comprises 12 residues. CDR3 coding DNA: TGCAGCGTTGAAGGGGGCTACACTGAAGCTTTCTTT. Translated: CSVEGGYTEAFF.

The chain recombines TRBV28 with TRBJ2-1; 10 bases match TRBD2. The CDR3 totals 17 residues. The V gene's germline CDR1 is MDHEN and CDR2 SYDVKM. The trim removed 6 bases at V and 2 bases at J, leaving 10 bases unmatched. CDR3 loop: CASSPYLSGRAYNEQFF. DNA for the CDR3: TGTGCCAGCAGCCCATATCTAAGCGGGAGGGCCTACAATGAGCAGTTCTTC. Supplemented by reference TRBV28 and TRBJ2-1, the full variable domain reads DVKVTQSSRYLVKRTGEKVFLECVQDMDHENMFWYRQDPGLGLRLIYFSYDVKMKEKGDIPEGYSVSREKKERFSLILESASTNQTSMYLCASSPYLSGRAYNEQFFGPGTRLTVL.

The J gene is TRBJ1-4, the V gene TRBV6-5, with 9 bases identical to TRBD1. Germline lookup yields CDR1 MNHEY and CDR2 SVGAGI. Trimming at V came to 5 bases and at J to 7 bases, leaving 8 bases not matched to a gene. The CDR3 is 15 residues long. The CDR3 nucleotides are TGTGCCAGCAGTACGGGGGACAGGGAGGGTGAAAAACTGTTTTTT. Its protein product is CASSTGDREGEKLFF.

The V call is TRBV14, the J call TRBJ2-1; 7 positions match TRBD2. The CDR3 is made up of 19 amino acids. Germline V gene lookup returns CDR1 SGHDN and CDR2 FVKESK. Trimming took 5 bases from V and 15 from J; bases not matched to a gene: 31. This chain's CDR3 is CASSNVRDYVLSSGVGVFF. The CDR3 DNA follows: TGTGCCAGCAGCAACGTCCGGGACTACGTCCTCTCTTCTGGCGTTGGTGTGTTCTTC.

The chain links TRBV14 to TRBJ2-3; D may be TRBD1 (6 bases). CDR1 is SGHDN, CDR2 FVKESK, per germline. V was cut by 1 base and J by 2 bases, with 16 bases left in between. The CDR3 contains 17 residues. In DNA, the CDR3 is TGTGCCAGCAGCCAAGGTCTGCGAGACAGGAACACAGATACGCAGTATTTT. This gives the protein CASSQGLRDRNTDTQYF.

This chain connects TRBV3-1 (or the pseudogene TRBV3-2) to TRBJ2-2; a weak D match, TRBD2 (6 bases). The CDR3 contains 15 residues. Germline CDR1 LGHDT, CDR2 YNNKEL (reference sequence). Trimming took off 4 bases at V and 1 base at J, with 10 bases between the two ends. CDR3 residues: CASSRDWMNTGELFF. In nucleotides, the CDR3 is TGTGCCAGCAGCCGGGACTGGATGAACACCGGGGAGCTGTTTTTT.

The V and J genes are TRBV5-6 and TRBJ2-5; tentatively, D is TRBD2 (5 bases). Between the trimmed V and J ends, which lost 0 bases and 5 bases, there was a span of 11 bases. CDR3 size: 14 residues. CDR1 is SGHDT, CDR2 YYEEEE, per germline. The CDR3 region is CASSLGTSGETQYF. The CDR3 nucleotides read TGTGCCAGCAGCTTGGGCACCTCGGGGGAGACCCAGTACTTC. Complete variable domain (other parts from reference TRBV5-6 and TRBJ2-5): DAGVTQSPTHLIKTRGQQVTLRCSPKSGHDTVSWYQQALGQGPQFIFQYYEEEERQRGNFPDRFSGHQFPNYSSELNVNALLLGDSALYLCASSLGTSGETQYFGPGTRLLVL.

The chain uses TRBV19 and TRBJ2-2; D is perhaps TRBD2 (6 bases). V shed 5 bases and J shed 4 bases, with 14 bases lying between them. Germline CDR1 LNHDA, CDR2 SQIVND (reference sequence). The CDR3 extends over 15 amino acids. CDR3 bases: TGTGCCAGTAGTGCGCCGGGAGAAATCACCGGGGAGCTGTTTTTT. Amino acid sequence: CASSAPGEITGELFF.

The chain has TRBV3-1 (or the pseudogene TRBV3-2) and TRBJ2-1, with TRBD2 as a possible D gene (6 bases). Trimming removed 2 bases from V and 6 bases from J, with 11 bases in between. CDR3 length equals 14 residues. Germline loops: CDR1 LGHDT, CDR2 YNNKEL (reference sequence). The chain's CDR3 is CASSQLEGRNEQFF. DNA of the CDR3: TGTGCCAGCAGCCAATTGGAGGGCCGCAATGAGCAGTTCTTC.

The rearrangement joins TRBV30 to TRBJ1-1, with 7 bases aligning to TRBD1. Trimming removed 4 bases from V and 2 bases from J; junction bases left unmatched: 10. This CDR3 has 15 residues. Looked up from germline, CDR1 is GTSNPN and CDR2 is SVGIG (reference sequence). The CDR3 DNA follows: TGTGCCTGGACCCCCTCGGACAGGTTTAACACTGAAGCTTTCTTT. It encodes CAWTPSDRFNTEAFF.

The rearrangement joins TRBV28 to TRBJ2-7; 10 bases fit TRBD2. CDR3 length equals 18 residues. Germline CDR1 and CDR2: MDHEN and SYDVKM. The trim removed 5 bases at V and 1 base at J, leaving 14 bases unmatched. CDR3 coding DNA: TGTGCCAGCAGTGTCCGGTCCTCTAGCGGGAGTACGTCCTACGAGCAGTACTTC. Its translation: CASSVRSSSGSTSYEQYF.

Note on this clone: Other DNA variants within this sample encode the same CDR3. The V gene is TRBV5-1, the J gene TRBJ2-5; possibly TRBD1 for D (6 bases). In germline, CDR1 is SGHRS, CDR2 YFSETQ. With 4 bases removed from V and 2 bases from J, the gap between germline ends came to 9 bases. This CDR3 region has 13 residues. For the CDR3, the DNA is TGCGCCAGCAGCGGGCAGGGGCAAGAGACCCAGTACTTC. The encoded protein is CASSGQGQETQYF. Variable domain in full (rest from reference TRBV5-1 and TRBJ2-5): KAGVTQTPRYLIKTRGQQVTLSCSPISGHRSVSWYQQTPGQGLQFLFEYFSETQRNKGNFPGRFSGRQFSNSRSEMNVSTLELGDSALYLCASSGQGQETQYFGPGTRLLVL.

The rearrangement uses TRBV6-1 and TRBJ1-6; 7 nucleotides align to TRBD1. The CDR3 has 14 residues. The germline V gene encodes CDR1 MNHNS and CDR2 SASEGT. V lost 1 base to trimming and J lost 9 bases; unmatched junction nucleotides: 3. The DNA for the CDR3 is TGTGCCAGCAGTGAAGAGGGGGCGCGTTCACCCCTCCACTTT. It specifies CASSEEGARSPLHF.

This clone was detected only once. This sequence joins TRBV7-2 and TRBJ2-1; 10 bases map to TRBD2. Per the germline V gene, CDR1 is SGHTA and CDR2 is FQGNSA. V shed 5 bases and J 6 bases; nucleotides not matched to a gene: 7. CDR3 length equals 15 residues. CDR3 loop: CASSEQRGGGNEQFF. The CDR3 DNA sequence: TGTGCCAGCAGCGAACAGCGGGGGGGTGGCAATGAGCAGTTCTTC.

The chain carries TRBV7-6 and TRBJ2-5; 10 bases match TRBD2. This CDR3 comprises 19 residues. J lost 5 bases, V lost 5 bases, and 20 bases had no gene match. CDR1 is SGHVS and CDR2 is FNYEAQ in the germline V gene. CDR3 in DNA: TGTGCCAGCAGCCCCCAGGGTTGGACTAGCGGCCGAGTTGGGGAGACCCAGTACTTC. Residues: CASSPQGWTSGRVGETQYF.

The chain employs TRBV4-2 and TRBJ2-1; 9 bases line up with TRBD2. The CDR3 is 15 residues long. The V and J ends lost 4 bases and 5 bases, in that order; junction bases with no gene match: 6. Germline V lookup: CDR1 LGHNA, CDR2 YNFKEQ. CDR3 loop: CASSPRLAEDNEQFF. Here the CDR3 DNA reads TGTGCCAGCAGCCCGAGACTAGCGGAGGACAATGAGCAGTTCTTC.